One and the same sample provided the 18 T cell receptor beta chains below, sequenced in a study of cytomegalovirus exposure and HLA in healthy donors. PCR involved 60 Vbeta and 13 Jbeta primers. TCRdb keeps only in-frame clones here, not all; method: immunoSEQ multiplex PCR. The sample includes fewer than 85,000 clones, around 80% of them seen just once. Sequenced sample: PBMCs. These receptors were taken from a male donor in good health and CMV-seropositive.

This clone appeared once. The gene calls are TRBV25-1 and TRBJ1-2, with TRBD1 matching 7 bases. V lost 3 bases, J lost 8 bases, and 6 bases stayed unmatched. Germline CDR1 reads MGHDK; CDR2 reads SYGVNS. The CDR3 contains 13 residues. This CDR3 reads CASSETGLGGYTF. The CDR3 region has the DNA TGTGCCAGCAGTGAGACAGGGTTGGGGGGCTACACCTTC.

This chain links TRBV11-3 with TRBJ1-1; no clear D. The V end lost 1 base, the J end lost 9 bases, and 9 bases lay between the germline ends. The CDR3 loop spans 12 amino acids. Per germline, CDR1 SGHNT and CDR2 YENEEA. This CDR3 is CASSLGPIQAFF. In nucleotides, the CDR3 is TGTGCCAGCAGCTTAGGCCCTATCCAAGCTTTCTTT.

The chain couples TRBV6-5 to TRBJ2-7; TRBD1 matches at 8 bases. The V gene's germline CDR1 is MNHEY and CDR2 SVGAGI. V shed 7 bases and J 7 bases; nucleotides not matched to a gene: 15. This CDR3 contains 15 residues. CDR3 residues: CASKLQGQGAGEQYF. DNA of the CDR3: TGTGCCAGCAAATTACAGGGCCAGGGGGCGGGTGAGCAGTACTTC.

V is TRBV7-3 and J is TRBJ1-2; no firm D call. Germline V gene lookup returns CDR1 SGHTA and CDR2 FQGTGA. V lost 5 bases to trimming and J lost 5 bases, with 18 bases between them. This CDR3 is built from 15 residues. CDR3 DNA sequence: TGTGCCAGCAGCCCTGGGCACGGCAGAGGGTATGGCTACACCTTC. Encoded protein: CASSPGHGRGYGYTF.

This clone occurred a few times. The rearrangement uses TRBV18 and TRBJ2-1; tentative D call: TRBD1 (5 bases). Trimming removed 3 bases from V and 0 bases from J, with 9 bases in between. This CDR3 has 15 residues. From germline, CDR1 is KGHSH and CDR2 LQKENI. DNA of the CDR3: TGTGCCAGCTCACCCGGACAAAGCTCCTACAATGAGCAGTTCTTC. Protein product: CASSPGQSSYNEQFF.

The rearrangement joins TRBV7-3 to TRBJ2-7; D is possibly TRBD2 (5 bases). The CDR3 extends over 13 amino acids. The V end was cut by 1 base, the J end by 5 bases, with 9 bases between. From germline, CDR1 is SGHTA and CDR2 FQGTGA. The CDR3 loop is CASSLKGGHEQYF. CDR3 nucleotide sequence: TGTGCCAGCAGCTTAAAAGGCGGGCACGAGCAGTACTTC.

V usage is TRBV18 and J usage is TRBJ2-5, with D hard to call. The V gene's germline CDR1 is KGHSH and CDR2 LQKENI. V lost 6 bases to trimming and J lost 4 bases, with 9 bases between them. This CDR3 has 12 residues. In DNA form, the CDR3 reads TGTGCCAGCTCCCGAGAGCCAGAGACCCAGTACTTC. Translating gives CASSREPETQYF.

The chain has TRBV7-9 and TRBJ1-5; the D gene is possibly TRBD1 (6 bases). CDR1 and CDR2 from the germline V gene are SEHNR and FQNEAQ (reference sequence). Trimming pared 6 bases from V and 6 bases from J, leaving 18 bases between. CDR3 length equals 15 residues. In DNA, the CDR3 is TGTGCCAGCAGTAATGGGGGGGGCGCATCTCAGCCCCAGCATTTT. Amino acids: CASSNGGGASQPQHF.

This sequence joins TRBV30 and TRBJ2-7, with D possibly being TRBD1 (5 bases). This CDR3 is 12 amino acids long. The V end lost 0 bases, the J end lost 4 bases, and 7 bases lay between the germline ends. CDR1 and CDR2 (germline): GTSNPN, SVGIG (reference sequence). The CDR3 protein is CAWSVQAYEQYF. The CDR3 coding sequence is TGTGCCTGGAGTGTACAGGCGTACGAGCAGTACTTC. Using reference TRBV30 and TRBJ2-7 for the parts outside the CDR3, the full variable domain is SQTIHQWPATLVQPVGSPLSLECTVEGTSNPNLYWYRQAAGRGLQLLFYSVGIGQISSEVPQNLSASRPQDRQFILSSKKLLLSDSGFYLCAWSVQAYEQYFGPGTRLTVT.

The rearrangement joins TRBV10-1 to TRBJ2-5; D gene uncertain. The CDR3 consists of 13 residues. The germline gives CDR1 WNHNN, CDR2 SYGVQD (reference sequence). Trimming shortened V by 3 bases and J by 2 bases, and 7 bases separated the two germline ends. The CDR3, as DNA: TGCGCCAGCAGTGATCACTCACAAGAGACCCAGTACTTC. Its protein is CASSDHSQETQYF.

The chain carries TRBV30 and TRBJ2-1, with 7 nucleotides matching TRBD2. V shed 3 bases and J 6 bases; nucleotides not matched to a gene: 5. CDR1 GTSNPN and CDR2 SVGIG come from the germline V gene (reference sequence). This CDR3 comprises 13 residues. Written as DNA, the CDR3 is TGTGCCTGGAGGACTACGGGGGGCAATGAGCAGTTCTTC. Protein: CAWRTTGGNEQFF.

The V gene is TRBV10-2, the J gene TRBJ2-7; 8 positions agree with TRBD2. The CDR3 contains 13 residues. Trimming took 7 bases from V and 2 from J; bases not matched to a gene: 4. Germline CDR1 is WSHSY and CDR2 is SAAADI. The CDR3 DNA is TGCGCCAGCACGTCGGGACTAGCCTACGAGCAGTACTTC. As protein: CASTSGLAYEQYF.

The rearrangement uses TRBV4-1 and TRBJ2-3; D unclear. CDR3 size: 13 residues. V was pared by 4 bases and J by 4 bases, with 9 bases between. Germline CDR1 is MGHRA and CDR2 is YSYEKL. In DNA, the CDR3 is TGCGCCAGCAGCCCAGTGGCGGCAGATACGCAGTATTTT. Amino acid sequence: CASSPVAADTQYF.

V and J are TRBV6-6 and TRBJ1-2; 8 bases fit TRBD1. Per germline, CDR1 MNHNY and CDR2 SVGAGI (reference sequence). The CDR3 runs 13 residues. With V trimmed by 5 bases and J by 3 bases, 2 bases remained unmatched. CDR3 sequence: CASSPTGDYGYTF. The CDR3 nucleotides are TGTGCCAGCAGTCCGACAGGGGACTATGGCTACACCTTC.

Regarding this clone: Sequence at one end of the junction differs from germline and may be a read error. This chain joins TRBV2 and TRBJ1-6; 8 bases are shared with TRBD1. The CDR3 sequence is 14 residues long. In germline, CDR1 is SNHLY, CDR2 FYNNEI. This CDR3 reads CASSRTGFNSPLHF. The DNA of the CDR3 is TGTGCCAGCAGTCGGACAGGGTTTAATTCACCTCTCCACTTT.

The chain combines TRBV6-1 with TRBJ2-5, with no clear D. This CDR3 comprises 14 residues. Germline assignment: CDR1 MNHNS and CDR2 SASEGT. Between the trimmed V and J ends, which lost 6 bases and 4 bases, there was a span of 15 bases. The CDR3 bases are TGTGCCAGCAGCCCTGACCTAGGCGTAGAGACCCAGTACTTC. Protein sequence: CASSPDLGVETQYF.

This chain uses TRBV7-9 with TRBJ2-2, with 7 bases matching TRBD2. Germline values: CDR1 SEHNR, CDR2 FQNEAQ (reference sequence). J gave up 8 bases and V 8 bases, and 8 bases lay outside the gene matches. The CDR3 consists of 13 residues. CDR3 coding DNA: TGTGCCAGCGGCTCGGGAGGTGCAGGGGAGCTGTTTTTT. Protein sequence: CASGSGGAGELFF.

Written as DNA, the CDR3 is TGTGCCAGCAGTTTTCTAAACTCCTATAATTCACCCCTCCACTTT. Its protein is CASSFLNSYNSPLHF. The chain carries TRBV27 and TRBJ1-6; D is undetermined. The germline CDR1 and CDR2 sequences are MNHEY and SMNVEV (reference sequence). This CDR3 has 15 amino acids. Trimming took off 3 bases at V and 0 bases at J, with 6 bases between the two ends.